The sequence of this T cell receptor beta chain was determined in a study of shared clonotypes between healthy human individuals. Regarding the study as a whole: The small donor group covered limited genetic and exposure diversity. Read depth was anticipated to influence clonotype sharing among donors.

Under the authors' procedure: Because ImmunoSEQ provided only junction sequences with no quality scores, the filtering differed. TCRdb's copy holds only in-frame clones and misses some; the assay was immunoSEQ multiplex PCR. D and trimming come from the DNA, and the V and J calls and clone size come from that table. The sample yields 450,000 to 600,000 clones, 79% seen once. Notes on this clone: Its matching antigen is unknown.

This CDR3 has 20 residues. V was clipped by 6 bases and J by 1 base; unmatched bases: 15. CDR1 and CDR2 (germline): SNHLY, FYNNEI. The sequence was obtained from a woman aged 40 to 50 in good health. Some clones in this sample may be carry-over from other donors' samples. What was sequenced was PBMCs. The chain uses TRBV2 and TRBJ2-2, with 12 positions matching TRBD2. The CDR3 region is CASRTIWTSGIRQNTGELFF. The CDR3 DNA sequence: TGTGCCAGCAGAACAATTTGGACTAGCGGGATAAGGCAGAACACCGGGGAGCTGTTTTTT.